One and the same sample provided the 29 T cell receptor beta chains below, sequenced in a study of early T cells in non-severe SARS-CoV-2 infection. One entry per CDR3 protein, called by TCRdb with MiXCR from the 5' RACE reads. This sample yields 66,000 or so distinct CDR3 sequences, of which 13% are seen a single time; roughly 8.3% belongs to the top ten. The source material was whole blood. The receptors come from an adult who was a healthcare worker with PCR-confirmed SARS-CoV-2 infection or an uninfected control (not recorded which).

This clonotype was seen only a few times. V gene TRBV20-1 combines with J gene TRBJ1-5, with 8 bases fitting TRBD1. With 5 bases clipped from V and 6 bases from J, the junction kept 3 bases outside the gene matches. This CDR3 has 12 amino acids. Per the germline V gene, CDR1 is DFQATT and CDR2 is SNEGSKA (reference sequence). The CDR3 protein is CSAETGVQPQHF. As DNA, the CDR3 is TGCAGTGCTGAGACAGGGGTTCAGCCCCAGCATTTT.

The V and J genes are TRBV11-2 and TRBJ1-5; D is undetermined. In germline, CDR1 is SGHAT, CDR2 FQNNGV. The ends were cut back, 5 bases at V and 7 bases at J, with 18 bases in the middle. This CDR3 spans 15 amino acids. In nucleotides, the CDR3 is TGTGCCAGCAGCCTCTTAGCGGGTAAAGGCCAGCCCCAGCATTTT. It translates to CASSLLAGKGQPQHF.

This sequence joins TRBV7-2 and TRBJ2-3; 7 nucleotides match TRBD1. Germline V gene sequence: CDR1 SGHTA, CDR2 FQGNSA. The CDR3 is 13 residues long. Unmatched junction bases numbered 4, after V lost 6 bases and J lost 4 bases. The CDR3 DNA is TGTGCCAGCAGTCACAGGGGCCCAGATACGCAGTATTTT. Protein sequence: CASSHRGPDTQYF. The full variable domain, completed using reference TRBV7-2 and TRBJ2-3, is GAGVSQSPSNKVTEKGKDVELRCDPISGHTALYWYRQSLGQGLEFLIYFQGNSAPDKSGLPSDRFSAERTGGSVSTLTIQRTQQEDSAVYLCASSHRGPDTQYFGPGTRLTVL.

The gene calls are TRBV2 and TRBJ2-1; D ambiguous. Looked up from germline, CDR1 is SNHLY and CDR2 is FYNNEI. The V gene lost 7 bases and the J gene lost 5 bases, with 6 bases spanning the gap. This CDR3 comprises 11 residues. CDR3 in amino acids: CASTWDNEQFF. CDR3 coding DNA: TGTGCCAGCACCTGGGACAATGAGCAGTTCTTC.

A few counts support this clonotype. The chain carries TRBV19 and TRBJ2-3; D uncertain. This CDR3 spans 12 amino acids. With 5 bases removed from V and 2 bases from J, the gap between germline ends came to 5 bases. Per the germline V gene, CDR1 is LNHDA and CDR2 is SQIVND (reference sequence). The CDR3 DNA sequence: TGTGCCAGTAGTCCCACCACAGATACGCAGTATTTT. This codes for CASSPTTDTQYF.

This clonotype has ten or more counts. This chain links TRBV12-3 or TRBV12-4 with TRBJ2-7; TRBD2 agrees at 15 bases. The junction had 1 base not matched to a gene; V was cut back by 3 bases and J by 4 bases. The CDR3 spans 15 residues. CDR3 loop: CASSFGLAGGYEQYF. Here the CDR3 DNA reads TGTGCCAGCAGTTTCGGACTAGCGGGAGGGTACGAGCAGTACTTC.

This clonotype has at least ten counts. The V call is TRBV20-1, the J call TRBJ2-7; 9 bases match TRBD2. Germline V CDR1 and CDR2: DFQATT, SNEGSKA (reference sequence). V was clipped by 3 bases and J by 4 bases; unmatched bases: 7. The length of the CDR3 is 14 residues. The CDR3 DNA reads as TGCAGTGCTAGTCTGGGGCTAGCGGGATACGAGCAGTACTTC. Protein sequence: CSASLGLAGYEQYF.

This clonotype came up many times. This chain links TRBV24-1 with TRBJ2-3, with 9 bases that match TRBD2. Germline CDR1 is KGHDR and CDR2 is SFDVKD. The V segment lost 0 bases and the J segment 2 bases; nucleotides outside the gene matches: 5. The CDR3 spans 17 residues. The DNA of the CDR3 is TGTGCCACCAGTGATTTGAGTCTAGCGGGACCCACAGATACGCAGTATTTT. Its protein is CATSDLSLAGPTDTQYF.

This clonotype was counted a few times. This chain links TRBV10-3 with TRBJ2-2; the match to TRBD2 covers 11 bases. With 2 bases clipped from V and 1 base from J, the junction kept 0 bases outside the gene matches. Germline lookup yields CDR1 ENHRY and CDR2 SYGVKD. The CDR3 totals 16 residues. CDR3 DNA: TGTGCCATCAGTGAGGGGACTAGCGGGAACACCGGGGAGCTGTTTTTT. As protein: CAISEGTSGNTGELFF.

This clonotype was seen a handful of times. This chain joins TRBV20-1 and TRBJ2-7; D assignment may be TRBD1 or TRBD2 (7 bases each). V was shortened by 3 bases and J by 4 bases, with 25 bases between the two germline ends. CDR3 length equals 17 residues. The germline V gene encodes CDR1 DFQATT and CDR2 SNEGSKA (reference sequence). CDR3 residues: CSASSFLQGEGGYEQYF. Here the CDR3 DNA reads TGCAGTGCTAGCTCATTCCTTCAGGGGGAGGGAGGATACGAGCAGTACTTC.

There are many counts of this clonotype. The gene calls are TRBV13 and TRBJ2-1, with 9 bases matching TRBD2. The CDR3 is made up of 18 amino acids. Germline lookup yields CDR1 PRHDT and CDR2 FYEKMQ (reference sequence). Losses at the gene ends were 5 bases for V and 4 bases for J; bases not matched to a gene: 15. CDR3 DNA: TGTGCCAGCAGCAATCGACTAGCGGCCATGGGAGGTTACAATGAGCAGTTCTTC. Residues: CASSNRLAAMGGYNEQFF.

The rearrangement uses TRBV2 and TRBJ2-7, with D perhaps TRBD2 (6 bases). The CDR3 length is 13 residues. The V and J ends lost 5 bases and 6 bases respectively, with 14 bases between them. CDR1 SNHLY and CDR2 FYNNEI come from the germline V gene. DNA for the CDR3: TGTGCCAGCAGTTTCTACCGGGACTCCGAGCAGTACTTC. Translated, it gives CASSFYRDSEQYF.

This chain links TRBV6-2 or TRBV6-3 with TRBJ2-1, with 12 bases matching TRBD2. Germline V CDR1 and CDR2: MNHEY, SVGEGT. V lost 6 bases to trimming and J lost 6 bases; unmatched junction nucleotides: 9. The CDR3 loop spans 16 amino acids. CDR3 DNA sequence: TGTGCCAGCAGACCGCCGGGACTAGCGGGTTTCAATGAGCAGTTCTTC. It specifies CASRPPGLAGFNEQFF.

The V and J genes are TRBV29-1 and TRBJ2-2; tentative D call: TRBD1 (5 bases). Trimming cost V 7 bases and J 1 base, with 16 bases left between them. Germline CDR1 and CDR2: SQVTM and ANQGSEA. The CDR3 has 15 amino acids. The CDR3 DNA reads as TGCAGCGCCGGCCCTGCAGGGTGGAACACCGGGGAGCTGTTTTTT. Its translation: CSAGPAGWNTGELFF.

As for this clonotype: A much more abundant neighbour one base away suggests this may be a read error. The J gene is TRBJ2-2, the V gene TRBV7-2; the match to TRBD1 covers 7 bases. CDR1 and CDR2 (germline): SGHTA, FQGNSA. The CDR3 extends over 15 amino acids. CDR3 bases: TGTGTCAGCAGCTTCACAGGGGCGAACACCGGGGAGCTGTTTTTT. Amino acid sequence: CVSSFTGANTGELFF.

V gene TRBV3-1 combines with J gene TRBJ2-3; 11 bases line up with TRBD2. Germline V lookup: CDR1 LGHDT, CDR2 YNNKEL (reference sequence). V lost 4 bases to trimming and J lost 3 bases; unmatched junction nucleotides: 9. The CDR3 runs to 17 residues. CDR3 sequence (DNA): TGTGCCAGCAGCCCGACTAGCGGGACGGCGGGGACAGATACGCAGTATTTT. Its translation: CASSPTSGTAGTDTQYF.

This clonotype was picked up many times. For the CDR3, the DNA is TGTGCCAGCAGTGACGACAGGCGCGGGGAGACCCAGTACTTC. It translates to CASSDDRRGETQYF. This chain links TRBV6-6 with TRBJ2-5, with D perhaps matching TRBD1 (6 bases). The CDR3 sequence is 14 residues long. The germline CDR1 and CDR2 sequences are MNHNY and SVGAGI (reference sequence). V was trimmed by 5 bases and J by 5 bases, leaving 15 bases between them.

This clonotype has ten or more counts. V gene TRBV6-5 combines with J gene TRBJ2-1; TRBD2 matches 10 bases. The CDR3 covers 16 residues. The V segment lost 2 bases and the J segment 6 bases; nucleotides outside the gene matches: 7. Germline loops: CDR1 MNHEY, CDR2 SVGAGI. CDR3 in DNA: TGTGCCAGCAGTTACGGCGGGACTAGCGTTTTCAATGAGCAGTTCTTC. Its translation is CASSYGGTSVFNEQFF.

This clonotype was observed many times. This chain links TRBV2 with TRBJ1-1, with D possibly matching TRBD1 (6 bases). The CDR3 runs 16 residues. Trimming took 4 bases from V and 4 from J, leaving 19 bases between them. Germline V CDR1 and CDR2: SNHLY, FYNNEI. The CDR3 is CASSAQSNREGTEAFF. CDR3 sequence (DNA): TGTGCCAGCAGTGCCCAATCAAACAGGGAGGGCACTGAAGCTTTCTTT.

V gene TRBV11-2 combines with J gene TRBJ2-7, with 7 bases that match TRBD1. After removal of 5 bases from V and 3 bases from J, the junction contained 7 bases not matched to a gene. Germline CDR1 is SGHAT and CDR2 is FQNNGV. This CDR3 contains 14 residues. DNA for the CDR3: TGTGCCAGCAGCCAATTCCGACAGGGCTACGAGCAGTACTTC. It encodes CASSQFRQGYEQYF.

The chain employs TRBV6-2 or TRBV6-3 and TRBJ1-2; D ambiguous. The CDR3 runs 15 residues. Germline V gene lookup returns CDR1 MNHEY and CDR2 SVGEGT. V lost 6 bases and J lost 2, with 16 bases in between. CDR3 protein: CASSRTNSRNYGYTF. CDR3 nucleotides: TGTGCCAGCAGCCGGACCAACTCGAGGAACTATGGCTACACCTTC.

This clonotype occurred a few times. V and J are TRBV9 and TRBJ2-3, with 7 bases matching TRBD2. Unmatched junction bases numbered 5, after V lost 0 bases and J lost 1 base. CDR3 length: 16 amino acids. Germline loops: CDR1 SGDLS, CDR2 YYNGEE. The CDR3 reads CASSVGGRARTDTQYF. CDR3 nucleotides: TGTGCCAGCAGCGTAGGGGGGAGGGCCCGCACAGATACGCAGTATTTT.

The chain uses TRBV29-1 and TRBJ1-3; D is unresolved. V was trimmed by 8 bases and J by 0 bases, leaving 8 bases between them. CDR3 length equals 12 residues. Germline V gene sequence: CDR1 SQVTM, CDR2 ANQGSEA. The CDR3 here is CSILSSGNTIYF. The CDR3 DNA sequence: TGCAGCATCCTGTCCTCTGGAAACACCATATATTTT.

This clonotype was recorded a few times. The V call is TRBV28, the J call TRBJ1-1; weak D call: TRBD1 (6 bases). The CDR3 sequence is 13 residues long. V shed 6 bases and J shed 6 bases, with 14 bases lying between them. CDR1 is MDHEN, CDR2 SYDVKM, per germline. The CDR3 reads CASRLAGAAEAFF. The CDR3 DNA is TGTGCCAGCAGACTCGCAGGGGCCGCTGAAGCTTTCTTT.

The table lists this clonotype with many counts. The rearrangement uses TRBV7-2 and TRBJ2-7; 9 bases align to TRBD1. This CDR3 has 13 amino acids. CDR1 and CDR2 from the germline V gene are SGHTA and FQGNSA. J lost 7 bases, V lost 6 bases, and 7 bases had no gene match. The CDR3 bases are TGTGCCAGCAGGGTCACAGGGGGCAGGGAGCAGTACTTC. The encoded protein is CASRVTGGREQYF.

This chain links TRBV20-1 with TRBJ1-1; a possible D gene is TRBD1 (6 bases). CDR3 length: 12 residues. Germline assignment: CDR1 DFQATT and CDR2 SNEGSKA (reference sequence). The V and J ends lost 6 bases and 1 base respectively, with 9 bases between them. CDR3 coding DNA: TGCAGTGCCGGGGGCTGGAACACTGAAGCTTTCTTT. It specifies CSAGGWNTEAFF.

The rearrangement joins TRBV18 to TRBJ1-1; D is ambiguous. The ends were cut back, 2 bases at V and 5 bases at J, with 9 bases in the middle. This CDR3 has 13 amino acids. The germline CDR1 and CDR2 sequences are KGHSH and LQKENI. CDR3 bases: TGTGCCAGCTCACCAGTTTCAGGTACTGAAGCTTTCTTT. Its translation is CASSPVSGTEAFF.

This clonotype has a handful of counts. This chain joins TRBV11-2 and TRBJ1-6; D might be TRBD1 (5 bases). V was cut by 5 bases and J by 5 bases, with 10 bases left in between. Germline-derived CDR1 and CDR2 are SGHAT and FQNNGV. The CDR3 extends over 14 amino acids. The CDR3 region is CASSLGTDNSPLHF. In DNA form, the CDR3 reads TGTGCCAGCAGCCTGGGGACGGATAATTCACCCCTCCACTTT.

At least ten counts were recorded for this clonotype. The V call is TRBV7-2, the J call TRBJ2-5, with 7 positions matching TRBD2. Germline V lookup: CDR1 SGHTA, CDR2 FQGNSA. V lost 4 bases and J lost 1; bases outside the gene matches: 12. CDR3 length equals 17 residues. CDR3 region: CASSYSKERGLQETQYF. CDR3 nucleotide sequence: TGTGCCAGCAGCTACTCGAAGGAGCGGGGCCTCCAAGAGACCCAGTACTTC.